These T cell receptor beta chains were read from a single sample in a study of beta chain features in type 1 diabetes. Sequenced by immunoSEQ multiplex PCR; TCRdb stores in-frame clones only, minus some. The sample lists about 650,000 clones; around an eighth were seen once. Input material: naive CD4+ T cells from blood. The receptor source for this set is a man under 40 with type 1 diabetes. Both conserved end residues are part of each CDR3. A D gene is named only where the DNA matches it firmly. Size is stated for part of the rows, as once, few or many counts, or as a class when the clone is expanded.

CDR3 DNA: TGCGCCAGCAGCCAAACAGGACTAGCCGAGCAGTACTTC
CDR3 protein: CASSQTGLAEQYF
D gene: TRBD2
J gene: TRBJ2-7
V gene: TRBV5-1
clone size: few

CDR3 DNA: TGTGCCAGCAGCCAGACGTCCGTAGGGACCCAGTACTTC
CDR3 protein: CASSQTSVGTQYF
D gene: NA
J gene: TRBJ2-5
V gene: TRBV4-2
clone size: few

CDR3 DNA: TGTGCCAGCAGCGTAGGGTCGGGGGGGGCGGAGACCCAGTACTTC
CDR3 protein: CASSVGSGGAETQYF
D gene: TRBD2
J gene: TRBJ2-5
V gene: TRBV9
clone size: few

CDR3 DNA: TGTGCCAGCAGTGATACGGCGGGGGACGGGGCCAACGTCCTGACTTTC
CDR3 protein: CASSDTAGDGANVLTF
D gene: TRBD2
J gene: TRBJ2-6
V gene: TRBV2
clone size: many

CDR3 DNA: TGTGCCAGCAGCTCGGACAGGGGTTGGAGGGAGCTGTTTTTT
CDR3 protein: CASSSDRGWRELFF
D gene: TRBD1
J gene: TRBJ2-2
V gene: TRBV7-9
clone size: NA

CDR3 DNA: TGTGCCAGCAGCCCTAGGACCGTCTACTATGGCTACACCTTC
CDR3 protein: CASSPRTVYYGYTF
D gene: NA
J gene: TRBJ1-2
V gene: TRBV7-8
clone size: few

CDR3 DNA: TGTGCCAGCAGCTTAATGGCGGGGAGGGGCTATGGCTACACCTTC
CDR3 protein: CASSLMAGRGYGYTF
D gene: NA
J gene: TRBJ1-2
V gene: TRBV7-2
clone size: NA

CDR3 DNA: TGTGCCAGCAGCTTAGAGGGCACATCCCTCCACTTT
CDR3 protein: CASSLEGTSLHF
D gene: NA
J gene: TRBJ1-6
V gene: TRBV7-9
clone size: few

CDR3 DNA: TGTGCCTGGAGTCCGGACAGGGGGCGGAATCAGCCCCAGCATTTT
CDR3 protein: CAWSPDRGRNQPQHF
D gene: TRBD1
J gene: TRBJ1-5
V gene: TRBV30
clone size: few

CDR3 DNA: TGTGCCAGCAGTCCAACGGGACAGGCGATACCAACTAATGAAAAACTGTTTTTT
CDR3 protein: CASSPTGQAIPTNEKLFF
D gene: TRBD1
J gene: TRBJ1-4
V gene: TRBV28
clone size: few

CDR3 DNA: TGCGCCAGCAGCCAAGATCTTAGTCTAGCGGGCTACGAGCAGTACTTC
CDR3 protein: CASSQDLSLAGYEQYF
D gene: TRBD2
J gene: TRBJ2-7
V gene: TRBV4-3
clone size: NA

CDR3 DNA: TGCGCCAGCAGCACCGACGGGGAAGGGCGACCGGCAGATACGCAGTATTTT
CDR3 protein: CASSTDGEGRPADTQYF
D gene: NA
J gene: TRBJ2-3
V gene: TRBV5-1
clone size: few

CDR3 DNA: TGTGCCAGCTCTATAGGGCCGAGCACCGGGGAGCTGTTTTTT
CDR3 protein: CASSIGPSTGELFF
D gene: NA
J gene: TRBJ2-2
V gene: TRBV5-6
clone size: NA

CDR3 DNA: TGTGCCAGCAGCGTAGCTCCCAGGGTTGACTCACCCCTCCACTTT
CDR3 protein: CASSVAPRVDSPLHF
D gene: NA
J gene: TRBJ1-6
V gene: TRBV9
clone size: few

CDR3 DNA: TGTGCCAGCAGCTCAGCCGGGACAGGGGGCTACGAGCAGTACTTC
CDR3 protein: CASSSAGTGGYEQYF
D gene: TRBD1
J gene: TRBJ2-7
V gene: TRBV5-4
clone size: few

CDR3 DNA: TGCGCCAGCAGCTCTGACAGGACGATCGGGGAGCTGTTTTTT
CDR3 protein: CASSSDRTIGELFF
D gene: NA
J gene: TRBJ2-2
V gene: TRBV5-1
clone size: few

CDR3 DNA: TGTGCCAGCAGCTTGGCACAGCTCCAAGAGACCCAGTACTTC
CDR3 protein: CASSLAQLQETQYF
D gene: NA
J gene: TRBJ2-5
V gene: TRBV5-4
clone size: NA

CDR3 DNA: TGTGCCAGCAGTACTAGCGGGAGGGACACGCAGTATTTT
CDR3 protein: CASSTSGRDTQYF
D gene: TRBD2
J gene: TRBJ2-3
V gene: TRBV6-4
clone size: NA

CDR3 DNA: TGTGCCAGCAGCCCACCCCCTCAGACAGGTTGGAGAAATTCACCCCTCCACTTT
CDR3 protein: CASSPPPQTGWRNSPLHF
D gene: NA
J gene: TRBJ1-6
V gene: TRBV7-8
clone size: NA

CDR3 DNA: TGTGCCAGCAGCTTCGGACAGGTCCCTGAAGCTTTCTTT
CDR3 protein: CASSFGQVPEAFF
D gene: TRBD1
J gene: TRBJ1-1
V gene: TRBV5-4
clone size: few